The 17 T cell receptor beta chains reported below all come from one sample, sequenced in a study of CXCR3-negative and CXCR3-positive naive CD8 T cells (dated by TCRdb to the late 2010s). Data came from a NextSeq 550. The Human TCR Profiling Kit (MiLaboratory) was used to prepare UMI-labeled 5' RACE TRB cDNA libraries. Following reprocessing of the reads by TCRdb, the data hold one row per CDR3 protein sequence and no DNA is available. The sample has some 66,000 distinct CDR3 sequences on record. Of the sample, approximately 1.5% falls within the top ten clones. Sequenced input: naive CXCR3- CD8+ T cells from blood. The cell subset or site label on this specimen signifies: CD45RO-CCR7+CD27+CD95- naive CD8+ T cells lacking CXCR3 (TNR3-). These receptors originate from a human donor in good health. Some clones in this sample may be carry-over from other donors' samples.

The chain recombines TRBV7-9 with TRBJ1-5; TCRdb proposes TRBD1, but this gene call is untestable without DNA. Germline CDR1 SEHNR, CDR2 FQNEAQ (reference sequence). The CDR3 is 13 residues long. The CDR3 loop reads CASSLGGDQPQHF.

The V and J genes are TRBV2 and TRBJ2-1; no DNA is available, so the TRBD2 call from TCRdb remains unchecked. This CDR3 spans 17 amino acids. The V gene's germline CDR1 is SNHLY and CDR2 FYNNEI. CDR3 protein: CASSDPSGTSSYNEQFF.

The rearrangement uses TRBV21-1 and TRBJ2-3. TRBV21-1 is a pseudogene. The length of the CDR3 is 17 residues. The CDR3: CASSSRGPRAMGDTQYF.

This chain links TRBV28 with TRBJ2-1. Germline-derived CDR1 and CDR2 are MDHEN and SYDVKM. CDR3 length equals 14 residues. The CDR3 protein is CASKQQGPYNEQFF.

The J gene is TRBJ2-3, the V gene TRBV6-1; lacking DNA, the TRBD2 call made by TCRdb goes unchecked. Germline CDR1 MNHNS, CDR2 SASEGT. This CDR3 has 18 amino acids. The CDR3 spells CASSEAVEAGVGTDTQYF.

The chain joins TRBV7-9 to TRBJ1-2. The CDR3 is 14 residues long. Germline V gene lookup returns CDR1 SEHNR and CDR2 FQNEAQ (reference sequence). The CDR3 sequence: CASSSNLLNYGYTF.

The rearrangement links TRBV7-9 to TRBJ2-1; TCRdb reports TRBD1, a call that lacks DNA to check it against. The CDR3 sequence is 12 residues long. Germline V gene data show CDR1 as SEHNR and CDR2 as FQNEAQ (reference sequence). The chain's CDR3 is CATGQAQETQYF.

V usage is TRBV20-1 and J usage is TRBJ1-2. Germline V gene lookup returns CDR1 DFQATT and CDR2 SNEGSKA (reference sequence). The CDR3 runs to 11 residues. CDR3 in amino acids: CSSRGLIGYTF.

The chain has TRBV7-8 and TRBJ2-1. CDR1 is SGHVS and CDR2 is FQNEAQ in the germline V gene. This CDR3 comprises 15 residues. CDR3 sequence reads: CASSPMVGGYNEQFF. Variable domain in full (rest from reference TRBV7-8 and TRBJ2-1): GAGVSQSPRYKVAKRGQDVALRCDPISGHVSLFWYQQALGQGPEFLTYFQNEAQLDKSGLPSDRFFAERPEGSVSTLKIQRTQQEDSAVYLCASSPMVGGYNEQFFGPGTRLTVL.

The rearrangement uses TRBV13 and TRBJ2-5; TCRdb's D gene call, TRBD1, goes unchecked for lack of DNA. In germline, CDR1 is PRHDT, CDR2 FYEKMQ (reference sequence). The CDR3 is 15 amino acids. The CDR3 sequence: CASSLGSQGGETQYF. The full variable domain, rest sourced from reference TRBV13 and TRBJ2-5, is AAGVIQSPRHLIKEKRETATLKCYPIPRHDTVYWYQQGPGQDPQFLISFYEKMQSDKGSIPDRFSAQQFSDYHSELNMSSLELGDSALYFCASSLGSQGGETQYFGPGTRLLVL.

The chain combines TRBV6-5 with TRBJ1-2. The CDR3 is made up of 14 amino acids. Germline assignment: CDR1 MNHEY and CDR2 SVGAGI. The CDR3 sequence: CASSPMTPFYGYTF.

The CDR3 region is CATSPEGTESYNEQFF. The chain combines TRBV15 with TRBJ2-1. Germline assignment: CDR1 LNHNV and CDR2 YYDKDF (reference sequence). CDR3 length equals 16 residues.

V usage is TRBV12-3 or TRBV12-4 and J usage is TRBJ2-2; TCRdb's D call, TRBD2, is unchecked because there is no DNA. The CDR3 has 13 amino acids. CDR3: CASSLGLSGELFF.

This chain uses TRBV7-9 with TRBJ2-7; TCRdb returns TRBD1, unconfirmable since there is no DNA. The CDR3 covers 15 residues. Germline loops: CDR1 SEHNR, CDR2 FQNEAQ (reference sequence). This chain's CDR3 is CASSHGRANTYEQYF.

The chain recombines TRBV28 with TRBJ1-5; the TCRdb D gene call, TRBD1, has no DNA to confirm it. From germline, CDR1 is MDHEN and CDR2 SYDVKM. This CDR3 is 13 amino acids long. The CDR3: CASSFGAEQPQHF. The variable domain in full, with the rest retrieved from reference TRBV28 and TRBJ1-5, is DVKVTQSSRYLVKRTGEKVFLECVQDMDHENMFWYRQDPGLGLRLIYFSYDVKMKEKGDIPEGYSVSREKKERFSLILESASTNQTSMYLCASSFGAEQPQHFGDGTRLSIL.

The chain combines TRBV7-2 with TRBJ2-7. The CDR3 extends over 15 amino acids. Germline CDR1 is SGHTA and CDR2 is FQGNSA. CDR3 loop: CASSPTGSKAYEQYF.

The V gene is TRBV6-6, the J gene TRBJ2-3. Germline V gene sequence: CDR1 MNHNY, CDR2 SVGAGI (reference sequence). The CDR3 runs 12 residues. CDR3 amino acids: CASSYRTDTQYF.